These T cell receptor beta chains were read from a single sample in a study of T cell responses to AZD1222 COVID-19 vaccine. Here immunoSEQ multiplex PCR was the method, and the copy in TCRdb shows in-frame clones only, minus some. The sample has about 160,000 clones, 88% seen once. Material: peripheral blood, obtained on day 0 of AZD1222 vaccination. Receptors were obtained from an adult in good health. Both conserved end residues are part of each CDR3. The D gene is left open where the match is weak. Some rows have no size entry. The others give once, few or many, or a class for an expanded clone.

D gene | J gene | clone size | V gene | CDR3 protein | CDR3 DNA
TRBD1 | TRBJ2-3 | . | TRBV27 | CASSFYTGVTQYF | TGTGCCAGCAGTTTCTACACAGGGGTTACGCAGTATTTT
. | TRBJ1-4 | once | TRBV4-3 | CASSQSWGEKLFF | TGCGCCAGCAGCCAAAGCTGGGGTGAAAAACTGTTTTTT
. | TRBJ1-5 | . | TRBV10-3 | CAISEINQPQHF | TGTGCCATCAGTGAGATTAATCAGCCCCAGCATTTT
. | TRBJ2-6 | once | TRBV28 | CASSSAQGLAGANVLTF | TGTGCCAGCAGTTCGGCACAGGGCCTGGCCGGGGCCAACGTCCTGACTTTC
. | TRBJ1-2 | once | TRBV28 | CASSPPDRYYGYTF | TGTGCCAGCAGTCCGCCGGACAGATACTATGGCTACACCTTC
. | TRBJ1-1 | . | TRBV10-3 | CAIRVQGGSTEAFF | TGTGCCATCAGGGTGCAGGGAGGTAGCACTGAAGCTTTCTTT
TRBD1 | TRBJ1-2 | . | TRBV6-5 | CATVPGQGDYGYTF | TGTGCCACCGTCCCGGGACAGGGCGACTATGGCTACACCTTC
TRBD2 | TRBJ2-1 | . | TRBV10-1 | CASSDCGRYNEQFF | TGCGCCAGCAGTGATTGCGGGAGATACAATGAGCAGTTCTTC
. | TRBJ2-5 | many | TRBV6-4 | CASSEGPGGQETQYF | TGTGCCAGCAGTGAAGGCCCCGGAGGTCAAGAGACCCAGTACTTC
. | TRBJ1-3 | . | TRBV7-6 | CASSMEGPRANTIYF | TGTGCCAGCAGCATGGAGGGGCCCCGGGCCAACACCATATATTTT
. | TRBJ2-5 | . | TRBV27 | CASSFQGQETQYF | TGTGCCAGCAGTTTCCAGGGCCAAGAGACCCAGTACTTC
. | TRBJ1-4 | . | TRBV7-9 | CASSFPATTNEKLFF | TGTGCCAGCAGCTTTCCAGCCACAACTAATGAAAAACTGTTTTTT
. | TRBJ1-4 | . | TRBV5-5 | CASSLGPLGEKLFF | TGTGCCAGCAGCTTGGGACCCCTGGGTGAAAAACTGTTTTTT
TRBD1 | TRBJ1-5 | . | TRBV9 | CASSEGTGLLQPQHF | TGTGCCAGCAGCGAGGGGACAGGGTTGTTGCAGCCCCAGCATTTT
. | TRBJ1-4 | . | TRBV7-9 | CASTPREYEKLFF | TGTGCCAGCACCCCGCGGGAGTATGAAAAACTGTTTTTT
. | TRBJ2-7 | . | TRBV11-1 | CASSSGGPYEQYF | TGTGCCAGCAGCTCCGGGGGCCCCTACGAGCAGTACTTC
TRBD2 | TRBJ2-3 | . | TRBV18 | CASSPAGLAGGDTQYF | TGTGCCAGCTCACCAGCGGGACTAGCGGGAGGAGATACGCAGTATTTT
. | TRBJ2-7 | . | TRBV6-5 | CASSREHEPSYEQYF | TGTGCCAGCAGCAGGGAACACGAGCCCTCCTACGAGCAGTACTTC
TRBD1 | TRBJ1-1 | . | TRBV19 | CASSSRTGARNTEAFF | TGTGCCAGTAGTTCTAGGACAGGGGCAAGGAACACTGAAGCTTTCTTT
. | TRBJ1-6 | . | TRBV27 | CASSEINSPLHF | TGTGCCAGCAGTGAGATAAATTCACCCCTCCACTTT
. | TRBJ1-6 | . | TRBV9 | CASSVQGSGSPLHF | TGTGCCAGCAGCGTACAGGGGTCGGGTTCACCCCTCCACTTT
TRBD1 | TRBJ2-2 | . | TRBV29-1 | CSVEPLTGDLHTGELFF | TGCAGCGTTGAACCCCTGACAGGGGATCTACACACCGGGGAGCTGTTTTTT
TRBD2 | TRBJ2-5 | . | TRBV19 | CASSISGRASETQYF | TGTGCCAGTAGTATAAGCGGGAGGGCCTCGGAGACCCAGTACTTC
. | TRBJ2-4 | . | TRBV18 | CASSPPAGEKNIQYF | TGTGCCAGCTCACCGCCAGCAGGGGAGAAAAACATTCAGTACTTC
. | TRBJ1-5 | . | TRBV18 | CASSPVGLNQPQHF | TGTGCCAGCTCACCCGTCGGGTTAAATCAGCCCCAGCATTTT
. | TRBJ2-5 | . | TRBV2 | CASSDRRDKSWQETQYF | TGTGCCAGCAGTGATAGAAGGGACAAGTCGTGGCAAGAGACCCAGTACTTC
. | TRBJ1-5 | . | TRBV5-4 | CASSLNSDSNQPQHF | TGTGCCAGCAGCTTGAACAGCGATAGCAATCAGCCCCAGCATTTT
. | TRBJ1-5 | . | TRBV6-5 | CASSYSGNSNQPQHF | TGTGCCAGCAGTTACTCGGGGAATAGCAATCAGCCCCAGCATTTT
. | TRBJ2-2 | . | TRBV4-3 | CASSEGNRDPGELFF | TGCGCCAGCAGCGAAGGGAATAGGGACCCCGGGGAGCTGTTTTTT
TRBD1 | TRBJ1-1 | . | TRBV6-2/TRBV6-3 | CASSSLQGSRRNTEAFF | TGTGCCAGCAGCTCATTACAGGGGTCAAGGAGGAACACTGAAGCTTTCTTT
. | TRBJ1-1 | . | TRBV5-4 | CASSFGGDFKNTEAFF | TGTGCCAGCAGCTTCGGCGGGGACTTCAAGAACACTGAAGCTTTCTTT
TRBD2 | TRBJ2-7 | . | TRBV7-9 | CASSSSSGRAYEQYF | TGTGCCAGCAGCTCTTCTAGCGGGAGGGCCTACGAGCAGTACTTC
TRBD1 | TRBJ2-3 | . | TRBV28 | CASSPGGAGTDTQYF | TGTGCCAGCAGCCCAGGGGGCGCGGGCACAGATACGCAGTATTTT
. | TRBJ2-1 | . | TRBV5-1 | CASSLYSYNEQFF | TGCGCCAGCAGCTTGTACAGTTACAATGAGCAGTTCTTC
TRBD1 | TRBJ1-2 | . | TRBV4-1 | CASSQDLSTGIAHGYTF | TGCGCCAGCAGCCAAGACCTATCGACAGGGATAGCGCATGGCTACACCTTC
TRBD1 | TRBJ1-6 | . | TRBV6-5 | CASRWDRENSPLHF | TGTGCCAGCAGATGGGACAGAGAAAATTCACCCCTCCACTTT
. | TRBJ1-1 | . | TRBV9 | CASSDPNTEAFF | TGTGCCAGCAGTGACCCGAACACTGAAGCTTTCTTT
TRBD1 | TRBJ2-2 | . | TRBV4-2 | CASSHGTGWPGELFF | TGTGCCAGCAGCCACGGGACAGGGTGGCCCGGGGAGCTGTTTTTT
TRBD2 | TRBJ2-7 | . | TRBV19 | CASAGLAGITPYEQYF | TGTGCCAGTGCGGGACTAGCGGGAATCACCCCCTACGAGCAGTACTTC
. | TRBJ1-2 | . | TRBV28 | CASLAGQVLYGYTF | TGTGCCAGTTTAGCGGGGCAGGTCCTCTATGGCTACACCTTC
. | TRBJ1-5 | . | TRBV28 | CASSLLGGPQHF | TGTGCCAGCAGTTTATTGGGTGGACCCCAGCATTTT
. | TRBJ1-1 | . | TRBV7-9 | CASRTLGGVNTEAFF | TGTGCCAGCAGGACCTTAGGGGGAGTGAACACTGAAGCTTTCTTT
TRBD2 | TRBJ2-1 | . | TRBV7-2 | CASSFGGVAGANEQFF | TGTGCCAGCAGCTTCGGTGGGGTAGCGGGAGCCAATGAGCAGTTCTTC
. | TRBJ1-6 | . | TRBV10-3 | CAISEGHYNSPLHF | TGTGCCATCAGTGAGGGACATTATAATTCACCCCTCCACTTT